This T cell receptor (beta chain) was profiled in a study of cytomegalovirus exposure and HLA in healthy donors (dated by TCRdb to 2016 to 2017). Study-wide context: In an earlier analysis of fewer than 750 of the donors, 250 to 300 Gb of sequence data and about 110 million unique TCR beta sequences from 180 million or so T cells were reported. An early release that covered about 600 HLA-typed donors contained approximately 300 gigabases of sequencing data and tens of millions of unique TCR sequences. Among the roughly 410 genotyped donors, around 81% belonged to the genetic ancestry cluster associated with self-reported Caucasian donors. The aim of the study was to test whether cataloging public T cell receptors could identify signatures of past pathogen exposure. The study used immunosequencing to profile the T cell repertoires of 600 to 850 subjects and linked those repertoires to cytomegalovirus serostatus. In addition to the first cohort of roughly 670 subjects, a separate validation cohort of some 120 different subjects was used. To predict cytomegalovirus infection status, the study brought together high-throughput TCR immunosequencing, statistical association of individual TCRs with disease status, and machine learning. A later analysis re-analyzed previously published TCR beta repertoires from 666 donors and added high-resolution HLA genotyping to study TCR occurrence patterns. Rather than drawing on any new phenotypic data, the later analysis identified candidate immune exposures from TCR beta sequences and the way those sequences occurred across donors. An earlier analysis of 500 to 750 of the donors applied high-throughput TCR beta sequencing to assess whether each TCR beta V gene segment acted as functional or pseudogenic. Donor age, sex, ethnicity and CMV serostatus were compiled alongside the repertoire data. A later genetic analysis used genome-wide SNP genotypes for 398 of the 666 donors, treating that subset as a discovery cohort. Every repertoire in the discovery cohort had been generated on one and the same sequencing platform. HLA typing included class I and class II loci at four-digit resolution. Typing coverage differed by locus: A, B, C, DRB1 and DQB1 were typed in about 620-640 donors, DQA1 in roughly 510, DPA1 in nearly 610, and DPB1 in approximately 450. Because of strong linkage in the cohort, 4 to 6 DR-DQ haplotypes were treated as single units for association and clustering. Among roughly 370 genotyped donors of the cohort, an average of 235,054 unique TCR beta nucleotide sequences were sequenced per donor, roughly 20% of them non-productive. Results the study describes overall, beyond this receptor: The study gave a list of some 150 TCR beta chains associated with cytomegalovirus. At a false discovery rate of 0.05, a later analysis linked 16,951 TCR beta sequences to specific HLA alleles. In a later analysis, most CMV-associated TCR beta chains were found to appear HLA-restricted, with HLA associations seemingly driven largely by CMV exposure. Because counts were too low, roughly 16 rarely observed V segments, including chromosome 9 orphons, were excluded from the earlier analysis of several hundred of the donors. The classifier was reported to diagnose cytomegalovirus status with high specificity and sensitivity in both the original and validation cohorts. Linkage disequilibrium might explain the correlated functional status among segregating V segments, but an unknown experimental factor could not be ruled out. It was suggested by the authors that the approach could potentially be generalized to other disease states and immunological phenotypes. In this cohort, only TCR beta chains were sequenced, and detectable features were limited by the absence of alpha or paired-chain data. CMV serostatus was the only immune exposure information available for the cohort. In vitro tests confirmed that a few of the cytomegalovirus-associated TCR beta chains recognize cytomegalovirus antigens. According to a later analysis, parvovirus B19, influenza, CMV and Epstein-Barr virus appeared linked to several top co-occurrence clusters. The sequencing pipeline was judged likely to have produced a cluster of highly shared sequence variants as a technical artifact. While some public TCRs were present in many individuals, most TCR sequences turned up only very rarely across donors. Strong co-occurrence of HLA alleles, especially DR and DQ, made assigning TCR associations to individual alleles difficult. The 87-base-pair reads could not distinguish some IMGT-functional V segments, including TRBV6-2 and TRBV6-3, so those segments were excluded. Because HLA typing was unavailable for some donors at each locus, only the typed subset was used in association tests. A later genetic analysis reported fewer N-insertions in productive TCRs among donors in an Asian-associated ancestry cluster than the roughly 670-donor mean. A later genetic analysis associated a missense DCLRE1C variant with V-gene and J-gene trimming of TCR beta chains, and an independent cohort replicated the association. An earlier analysis of approximately 530 of the donors showed that most TCR beta V segments appeared in productive rearrangements either about 87% or about 30% of the time, which broadly matched IMGT annotations. The presence/absence analyses assumed that sequencing depth was roughly uniform across donors, and that assumption may not be true. A further reported finding was that TCR beta sequences accurately predicted the HLA-A and HLA-B alleles for most subjects in the first cohort. A later analysis found that TCR association rates varied across HLA loci, with DRB1 alleles showing the most associated TCRs and HLA-C alleles the fewest. A later analysis found that HLA-associated TCR beta chains were more clonally expanded and had lower generation probabilities than equally common non-associated chains.

The cohort comprised several hundred healthy bone marrow donors. All cohort members were sampled while nominally healthy, although unrecorded immune exposures were likely present. The donor was CMV seropositive and belonged to the group of 250 to 350 seropositive cohort members. Each donor provided a peripheral blood sample, and peripheral blood mononuclear cells were used for TCR beta sequencing. The Qiagen DNeasy Blood Extraction Kit was used to extract genomic DNA from the blood cell samples. V gives up 4 bases and J gives up 9 bases, and the segment between their germline ends measures 18 bases. The CDR3 contains 14 residues, cysteine and phenylalanine counted. Only CDR3 DNA remains: 42 bases, in frame from the first base. CDR1 and CDR2 were assigned from the germline V gene as SGDLS and YYNGEE. Receptor amplification or capture employed the immunoSEQ multiplex PCR assay. The multiplex PCR relied on a mix of 60 forward primers for TCR Vbeta segments and 13 reverse primers for TCR Jbeta segments. A multiplex PCR assay on genomic DNA amplified the CDR3 region of rearranged TCR beta genes. The Illumina HiSeq System was used to sequence the amplified TCR beta libraries as 87-base-pair reads. The study's processing was this. Across the 600 to 700 repertoires, a later analysis counted roughly 77 million unique TCR beta chains, 9 million to 14 million of which were shared by at least two donors. Raw reads were error-corrected and collapsed into unique sequences with a nearest-neighbor algorithm that merged closely related sequences to remove PCR and sequencing errors. V, D and J gene segments were assigned by aligning CDR3 sequences to IMGT reference sequences. For a sequence to be retained, at least a six-nucleotide match to both a V gene segment and a J gene segment was required. A rearrangement counted as productive if the CDR3 had no stop codons and remained in frame with V and J, and every other rearrangement counted as non-productive. CDR3 was defined by IMGT convention, running from the second conserved V-encoded cysteine to the conserved J-encoded phenylalanine. The earlier analysis of about 610 of the donors excluded sequences that lacked an unambiguous match to a single V gene segment. In an earlier analysis of some 590 of the donors, a V segment was called functional when productive rearrangements were above 56.7%, and segregating when the standard deviation between donors exceeded 5%. To diagnose cytomegalovirus status from the catalog of TCR beta chain sequences, a statistical classification framework was built. In a later analysis, TCR nucleotide sequences were compared against IMGT/GENE-DB human TR gene sequences so that V and J genes could be assigned. The TCRdist pipeline was used in a later analysis to assign CDR3 sequences and most-parsimonious VDJ recombination scenarios. In a later analysis, each TCR beta chain was defined by its CDR3 amino acid sequence together with its V-gene family, and reads without a unique V-gene family were excluded. In a later analysis, fewer than 650 highly shared, low-generation-probability nucleotide sequences were removed to address suspected cross-contamination and a sequencing artifact. For each public chain, a later analysis derived a clonal expansion index from normalized ranks of inferred template counts within each repertoire. A later analysis computed generation probabilities with a VDJ recombination model fitted to out-of-frame rearrangements, and checked the results against IGoR. In a later analysis, hypergeometric tests were used to score TCR-TCR, TCR-HLA and TCR-CMV co-occurrence, with a repertoire-size bias correction applied to TCR pairs. A later analysis estimated false discovery rates by permuting HLA or CMV assignments 20 times. In a later analysis, co-occurring TCRs were grouped using DBSCAN, and TCRdist sequence similarity was added for clustering within HLA-allele-positive subsets. Repertoires with fewer than 30,000 or more than 120,000 public chains, plus five repertoires with anomalous nucleotide sharing, were excluded from co-occurrence clustering. The table was pulled from immuneACCESS by TCRdb, which kept in-frame rearrangements only. Such tables lose some clones; where checked, under half of the loss comes from unresolved V genes, and the rest has no known cause. The V and J calls and clone size were taken over from that table, and D and trimming were inferred from the DNA. The sample records fewer than 120,000 clones, approximately 80% of which are singletons. The biggest ten clones account for 2.5% to 3.5% of the sample.

Comment on this clone: The antigen it recognizes is unknown. No base-level quality is on record; no much larger clone is a single base apart.

The clonotype comes from an older woman in good health and CMV-seropositive. The V and J genes are TRBV9 and TRBJ2-3, with no reliable assignment of the D segment. Sequenced: PBMCs. Read as DNA, the sequence is TGTGCCAGCAGCCCCTACGACATCGTCGGAACGCAGTATTTT. It translates to CASSPYDIVGTQYF. With the rest looked up from the reference TRBV9 and TRBJ2-3 genes rather than sequenced, the full variable domain is DSGVTQTPKHLITATGQRVTLRCSPRSGDLSVYWYQQSLDQGLQFLIQYYNGEERAKGNILERFSAQQFPDLHSELNLSSLELGDSALYFCASSPYDIVGTQYFGPGTRLTVL.